The TCR beta chain described here comes from a study of blood T cell repertoires in COVID-19 (dated by TCRdb to about 2020). Notes on the research overall: Collaborator samples came from the United States, Italy and Spain and covered acute and convalescent phases of COVID-19. The samples were drawn from two sources: the first 160 participants of the ongoing ImmuneRACE study, and 1,254 subjects contributed by 6 global collaborators. The prospective study material was composed of cDNA or gDNA derived from T cells, B-cell-depleted T cells, or PBMCs. HLA class I and class II types, where available, came from metadata supplied by the sample provider rather than from assay-based typing. The repertoires were released in a freely available public database meant as a resource for research on the immune response to SARS-CoV-2. Nearly every sample came with metadata listing a de-identified subject ID, COVID-19 status, age in years and sex. Subjects who had been exposed to COVID-19, were actively infected with it, or had recovered from it provided the deeply sampled blood TCRbeta repertoires that made up the dataset. What the research found in general, with its limitations: The quantity of clinical and demographic metadata differed by source and by participant and was supplied without curation.

With respect to this clone: Its antigen remains unidentified. Base qualities are not at hand, and no much larger clone is one base apart.

TCRbeta CDR3 regions were amplified from genomic DNA using the immunoSEQ Assay, a bias-controlled multiplex PCR. The paper's data handling went like this. Within the assay, amplification of reference gene primers was used to estimate how many nucleated cells each sample contained. Sequence reads were collapsed and filtered to measure the absolute abundance of every unique TCRbeta CDR3 rearrangement. Productive Simpson clonality was computed per sample as the square root of Simpson's diversity index over productive rearrangements. TCRdb carries this immuneACCESS record with in-frame sequences only. Its versions omit some clonotypes, under half of them owing to an unresolved V gene in the studies checked, with the rest unexplained. The V and J calls and clone size are taken from that table; D and trimming were inferred from the DNA. The sample profile shows more than 120,000 clones; about 86% of them were found once. About 9.4% of the sample is taken by the ten largest.

Collaborating institutions collected whole blood in K2EDTA tubes following their own protocols. For TCRbeta analysis, collaborators shipped samples as frozen whole blood, isolated PBMCs, or DNA extracted from either of those sample types. V and J are trimmed by 5 bases and 7 bases, and the gene matches miss 4 bases of the junction. Spanning cysteine to phenylalanine, the CDR3 consists of 12 amino acids. CDR3 DNA is the only sequence kept; it has 36 bases, read in frame from the first base. For CDR1 and CDR2, the germline V gene lists SGHNT and YENEEA. Sequencing was performed on peripheral blood. The TCR sequence derives from a woman in her forties or fifties with active or convalescent COVID-19. The chain joins TRBV11-3 to TRBJ1-1, with 7 bases aligning to TRBD1. Here is the DNA: TGTGCCAGCAGCGTGAACAGGGGTGAAGCTTTCTTT. Its coded protein is CASSVNRGEAFF. Full variable domain (CDR3 extended with the reference TRBV11-3 and TRBJ1-1 proteins): EAGVVQSPRYKIIEKKQPVAFWCNPISGHNTLYWYLQNLGQGPELLIRYENEEAVDDSQLPKDRFSAERLKGVDSTLKIQPAELGDSAVYLCASSVNRGEAFFGQGTRLTVV.